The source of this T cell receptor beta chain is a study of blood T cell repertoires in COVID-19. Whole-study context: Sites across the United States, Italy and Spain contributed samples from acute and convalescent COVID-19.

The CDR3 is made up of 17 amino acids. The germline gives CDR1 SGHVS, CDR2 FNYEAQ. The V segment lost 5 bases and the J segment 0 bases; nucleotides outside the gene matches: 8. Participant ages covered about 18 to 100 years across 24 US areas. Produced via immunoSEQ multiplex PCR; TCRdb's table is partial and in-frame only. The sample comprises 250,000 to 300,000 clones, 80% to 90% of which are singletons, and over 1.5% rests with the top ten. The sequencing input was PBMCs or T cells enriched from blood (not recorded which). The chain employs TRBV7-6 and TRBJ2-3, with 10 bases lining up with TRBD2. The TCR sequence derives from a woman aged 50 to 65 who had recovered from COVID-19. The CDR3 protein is CASSGITTSGSTDTQYF. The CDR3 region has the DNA TGTGCCAGCAGCGGCATAACGACTAGCGGGAGCACAGATACGCAGTATTTT. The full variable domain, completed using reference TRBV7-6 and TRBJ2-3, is GAGVSQSPRYKVTKRGQDVALRCDPISGHVSLYWYRQALGQGPEFLTYFNYEAQQDKSGLPNDRFSAERPEGSISTLTIQRTEQRDSAMYRCASSGITTSGSTDTQYFGPGTRLTVL.